This passage covers 28 T cell receptor beta chains from one sample sequenced in a study of blood T cell repertoires in COVID-19 (dated by TCRdb to about 2020). Library preparation was by the immunoSEQ multiplex PCR assay. TCRdb's version of the immuneACCESS table is confined to in-frame rearrangements and falls short of the full clone set. An unresolved V gene accounts for under half of the shortfall where checked; the remainder is of unknown origin. For this sample the table gives approximately 140,000 clones, of which roughly 80% were detected only once. The ten largest clonotypes hold approximately 5.8% of the sample. The specimen sequenced was peripheral blood. The receptors originated from a human donor in a cohort sampled during active COVID-19.

The chain employs TRBV5-1 and TRBJ2-3, with 12 bases matching TRBD2. The CDR3 loop spans 17 amino acids. The V and J ends lost 0 bases and 6 bases, in that order; junction bases with no gene match: 8. Germline assignment: CDR1 SGHRS and CDR2 YFSETQ. CDR3 bases: TGCGCCAGCAGCTTGGTTGCTAGCGGGGGGGCCTCCGATACGCAGTATTTT. Its protein is CASSLVASGGASDTQYF.

This rearrangement joins TRBV6-5 to TRBJ1-1; possibly TRBD1 for D (6 bases). The CDR3 has 13 amino acids. CDR1 is MNHEY and CDR2 is SVGAGI in the germline V gene. V was shortened by 9 bases and J by 5 bases, with 16 bases between the two germline ends. The CDR3 loop is CASKTGLGTEAFF. The CDR3 coding sequence is TGTGCCAGTAAGACAGGCTTGGGGACTGAAGCTTTCTTT.

The chain links TRBV5-1 to TRBJ1-1; TRBD1 matches 10 bases. Germline CDR1 and CDR2: SGHRS and YFSETQ. Trimming cost V 1 base and J 4 bases; bases outside gene matches: 4. The CDR3 totals 15 residues. The CDR3 DNA sequence: TGCGCCAGCAGCTTGATGGACAGGGGGAGCACTGAAGCTTTCTTT. Its protein product is CASSLMDRGSTEAFF.

The CDR3 loop reads CASSFGVYGYTF. The CDR3 bases are TGTGCCAGTAGTTTTGGAGTATATGGCTACACCTTC. The rearrangement links TRBV19 to TRBJ1-2; no definite D call. The germline CDR1 and CDR2 sequences are LNHDA and SQIVND (reference sequence). V lost 5 bases, J lost 5 bases, and 9 bases lay in between. The CDR3 covers 12 residues.

The chain carries TRBV6-4 and TRBJ2-2; 15 bases are a match to TRBD2. The length of the CDR3 is 19 residues. The V segment lost 6 bases and the J segment 1 base; nucleotides outside the gene matches: 9. Per germline, CDR1 MRHNA and CDR2 SNTAGT. This chain's CDR3 is CASRIWTSGGAKNTGELFF. The DNA for the CDR3 is TGTGCCAGCAGGATTTGGACTAGCGGGGGGGCAAAGAACACCGGGGAGCTGTTTTTT.

The rearrangement uses TRBV27 and TRBJ1-3; D gene unclear. Germline CDR1 reads MNHEY; CDR2 reads SMNVEV (reference sequence). This CDR3 is built from 12 residues. V dropped 6 bases and J dropped 4 bases, with 7 bases sitting between them. This chain's CDR3 is CASSGSGNTIYF. For the CDR3, the DNA is TGTGCCAGCAGCGGGTCGGGAAACACCATATATTTT.

This clone was counted a few times. This chain links TRBV5-1 with TRBJ1-2, with 9 bases identical to TRBD1. J lost 0 bases, V lost 0 bases, and 0 bases had no gene match. This CDR3 spans 15 amino acids. Germline V gene lookup returns CDR1 SGHRS and CDR2 YFSETQ. The CDR3, as DNA: TGCGCCAGCAGCTTGGGACAGGGGGCTAACTATGGCTACACCTTC. Residues: CASSLGQGANYGYTF.

The count of this clone is one. The J gene is TRBJ2-5, the V gene TRBV20-1; the match to TRBD2 covers 10 bases. The CDR3 consists of 15 residues. V was clipped by 3 bases and J by 5 bases; unmatched bases: 9. Germline values: CDR1 DFQATT, CDR2 SNEGSKA (reference sequence). The CDR3 coding sequence is TGCAGTGCTAGTCTAAGCGGGGGGGCCCTTGAGACCCAGTACTTC. Amino acids: CSASLSGGALETQYF.

This clone was counted only a few times. The CDR3 DNA reads as TGTGCCAGCAGCTATCCGGGACAGGAGAACACTGAAGCTTTCTTT. This codes for CASSYPGQENTEAFF. The chain employs TRBV5-4 and TRBJ1-1, with TRBD1 matching 8 bases. In germline, CDR1 is SGHNT, CDR2 YYREEE (reference sequence). There are 15 residues in the CDR3. Unmatched junction bases numbered 5, after V lost 3 bases and J lost 1 base.

Here the CDR3 reads CASSQQSGRNQPQHF. DNA for the CDR3: TGTGCCAGCAGTCAACAGAGTGGGCGCAATCAGCCCCAGCATTTT. This chain links TRBV28 with TRBJ1-5; D not resolved. Germline CDR1 MDHEN, CDR2 SYDVKM. There are 15 residues in the CDR3. V dropped 5 bases and J dropped 2 bases, with 13 bases sitting between them.

This clone was seen a handful of times. V usage is TRBV9 and J usage is TRBJ1-2; D may be TRBD1 (6 bases). Trimming pared 3 bases from V and 1 base from J, leaving 19 bases between. The CDR3 is 17 residues long. The germline CDR1 and CDR2 sequences are SGDLS and YYNGEE. The DNA for the CDR3 is TGTGCCAGCAGCGGGACGACAGGACAGAAGAATAACTATGGCTACACCTTC. It specifies CASSGTTGQKNNYGYTF.

This clone has just a few counts. The rearrangement uses TRBV6-5 and TRBJ1-4, with 9 bases identical to TRBD1. Germline V CDR1 and CDR2: MNHEY, SVGAGI. This CDR3 spans 16 amino acids. Trimming took 0 bases from V and 14 from J; bases not matched to a gene: 13. CDR3 region: CASSYSGGQGKLMLFF. CDR3 DNA: TGTGCCAGCAGTTACTCGGGGGGACAGGGAAAATTAATGCTGTTTTTT.

The chain recombines TRBV19 with TRBJ2-7; D is uncertain. Germline V gene lookup returns CDR1 LNHDA and CDR2 SQIVND (reference sequence). The CDR3 runs to 15 residues. V dropped 4 bases and J dropped 4 bases, with 17 bases sitting between them. The CDR3 spells CASSTRIRKDYEQYF. The CDR3 coding sequence is TGTGCCAGTAGTACCCGTATTAGAAAAGATTACGAGCAGTACTTC.

The chain carries TRBV5-4 and TRBJ2-3, with TRBD2 as a possible D gene (5 bases). Deletions cut 0 bases from V and 11 bases from J, with 19 bases between. This CDR3 region has 15 residues. The germline V gene encodes CDR1 SGHNT and CDR2 YYREEE (reference sequence). CDR3 sequence (DNA): TGTGCCAGCAGCTTGGCACTAGAATCCCTCGCTGAGCAGTATTTT. Protein product: CASSLALESLAEQYF.

The chain has TRBV14 and TRBJ1-6; D ambiguous. Germline V gene lookup returns CDR1 SGHDN and CDR2 FVKESK. The ends were cut back, 4 bases at V and 6 bases at J, with 16 bases in the middle. The CDR3 is made up of 16 amino acids. The CDR3 coding sequence is TGTGCCAGCAGCCTTATACGGGTTGACGGTAATTCACCCCTCCACTTT. Its protein is CASSLIRVDGNSPLHF.

The chain joins TRBV6-6 to TRBJ2-4, with D maybe TRBD1 (6 bases). V gave up 7 bases and J gave up 5 bases, with 15 bases separating them. This CDR3 region has 14 residues. CDR1 and CDR2 from the germline V gene are MNHNY and SVGAGI (reference sequence). This CDR3 reads CASTTRGLQNIQYF. As DNA, the CDR3 is TGTGCCAGCACTACGAGGGGGTTACAAAACATTCAGTACTTC.

This clone was picked up a small number of times. The chain links TRBV28 to TRBJ2-3; 12 bases are a match to TRBD2. Trimming took 3 bases from V and 0 from J; bases not matched to a gene: 7. Germline values: CDR1 MDHEN, CDR2 SYDVKM. CDR3 size: 18 residues. In DNA form, the CDR3 reads TGTGCCAGCAGTTTTGGACTAGCGGGGACTCCTAGCACAGATACGCAGTATTTT. Translation: CASSFGLAGTPSTDTQYF.

The chain uses TRBV6-2 or TRBV6-3 and TRBJ1-1; D is unclear. The germline CDR1 and CDR2 sequences are MNHEY and SVGEGT. Trimming shortened V by 5 bases and J by 1 base, and 11 bases separated the two germline ends. This CDR3 is 14 amino acids long. The CDR3 nucleotides are TGTGCCAGCAGTCCACCCGGGAAGAACACTGAAGCTTTCTTT. Encoded protein: CASSPPGKNTEAFF.

The V gene is TRBV5-8, the J gene TRBJ2-1; TRBD1 matches at 11 bases. V lost 4 bases, J lost 9 bases, and 6 bases stayed unmatched. The CDR3 runs 14 residues. Germline values: CDR1 SGHTS, CDR2 YDEGEE. The CDR3 nucleotides read TGTGCCAGCAGCGGACAGGGGGCATCTAGTGAGCAGTTCTTC. Protein product: CASSGQGASSEQFF.

The chain carries TRBV3-1 (or the pseudogene TRBV3-2) and TRBJ2-7, with TRBD1 identical over 11 bases. Per germline, CDR1 LGHDT and CDR2 YNNKEL (reference sequence). The CDR3 covers 16 residues. Unmatched junction bases numbered 5, after V lost 4 bases and J lost 0 bases. The CDR3 region is CASSRTGTGGSYEQYF. The DNA of the CDR3 is TGTGCCAGCAGCCGGACCGGGACAGGGGGCTCCTACGAGCAGTACTTC.

The V and J genes are TRBV28 and TRBJ2-2, with D maybe TRBD2 (5 bases). With 4 bases removed from V and 3 bases from J, the gap between germline ends came to 18 bases. CDR3 length: 17 amino acids. Germline CDR1 MDHEN, CDR2 SYDVKM. The CDR3 nucleotides read TGTGCCAGCAGTTGGGAGCGAGTAAAACCATACACCGGGGAGCTGTTTTTT. Translation: CASSWERVKPYTGELFF. The full variable domain, its missing parts supplied by reference TRBV28 and TRBJ2-2, is DVKVTQSSRYLVKRTGEKVFLECVQDMDHENMFWYRQDPGLGLRLIYFSYDVKMKEKGDIPEGYSVSREKKERFSLILESASTNQTSMYLCASSWERVKPYTGELFFGEGSRLTVL.

The chain recombines TRBV30 with TRBJ2-7; TRBD2 matches at 7 bases. This CDR3 has 13 residues. Germline lookup yields CDR1 GTSNPN and CDR2 SVGIG (reference sequence). J gave up 0 bases and V 1 base, and 0 bases lay outside the gene matches. The CDR3 sequence: CAWSGGSSYEQYF. CDR3 nucleotides: TGTGCCTGGAGTGGCGGGAGCTCCTACGAGCAGTACTTC.

The chain recombines TRBV9 with TRBJ2-5; 7 nucleotides line up with TRBD1. Losses at the gene ends were 2 bases for V and 4 bases for J; bases not matched to a gene: 11. CDR1 and CDR2 from the germline V gene are SGDLS and YYNGEE. This CDR3 comprises 16 residues. CDR3: CASSVGDSPGGETQYF. CDR3 in DNA: TGTGCCAGCAGCGTGGGGGACAGTCCGGGTGGAGAGACCCAGTACTTC.

The V and J genes are TRBV30 and TRBJ2-1; 7 nucleotides line up with TRBD2. The V and J ends lost 5 bases and 7 bases, in that order; junction bases with no gene match: 2. The V gene's germline CDR1 is GTSNPN and CDR2 SVGIG (reference sequence). The CDR3 consists of 11 residues. The CDR3 DNA reads as TGTGCCTGGGCCGGGAGGAATGAGCAGTTCTTC. It yields the protein CAWAGRNEQFF.

J is TRBJ2-5 and V is TRBV19; TRBD1 might be the D (6 bases). The V gene lost 4 bases and the J gene lost 5 bases, with 11 bases spanning the gap. The CDR3 is 13 residues long. Germline V gene data show CDR1 as LNHDA and CDR2 as SQIVND (reference sequence). CDR3 sequence: CASSTTGMETQYF. As DNA, the CDR3 is TGTGCCAGTAGTACAACAGGGATGGAGACCCAGTACTTC.

The chain links TRBV7-2 to TRBJ2-3; 8 nucleotides match TRBD2. The germline V gene has CDR1 SGHTA and CDR2 FQGNSA. The V segment lost 4 bases and the J segment 8 bases; nucleotides outside the gene matches: 14. The length of the CDR3 is 16 residues. CDR3 in DNA: TGTGCCAGCAGCTCCCCGGGGGCGGGGGGCCCTCGTACGCAGTATTTT. Translating gives CASSSPGAGGPRTQYF.

This clone has only one observation. The chain uses TRBV5-8 and TRBJ2-5; perhaps TRBD1 as D (5 bases). The CDR3 runs to 16 residues. Germline CDR1 SGHTS, CDR2 YDEGEE. The ends were cut back, 4 bases at V and 3 bases at J, with 19 bases in the middle. The CDR3, as DNA: TGTGCCAGCAGCGTTGGGGTCCAGGGTTGGAAAGAGACCCAGTACTTC. Translated: CASSVGVQGWKETQYF.

The chain couples TRBV3-1 (or the pseudogene TRBV3-2) to TRBJ2-2; 7 bases line up with TRBD1. V shed 3 bases and J 6 bases; nucleotides not matched to a gene: 1. The CDR3 totals 13 residues. Germline CDR1 reads LGHDT; CDR2 reads YNNKEL (reference sequence). The CDR3 bases are TGTGCCAGCAGCCACGGGACAGCCGGGGAGCTGTTTTTT. Translation gives CASSHGTAGELFF.